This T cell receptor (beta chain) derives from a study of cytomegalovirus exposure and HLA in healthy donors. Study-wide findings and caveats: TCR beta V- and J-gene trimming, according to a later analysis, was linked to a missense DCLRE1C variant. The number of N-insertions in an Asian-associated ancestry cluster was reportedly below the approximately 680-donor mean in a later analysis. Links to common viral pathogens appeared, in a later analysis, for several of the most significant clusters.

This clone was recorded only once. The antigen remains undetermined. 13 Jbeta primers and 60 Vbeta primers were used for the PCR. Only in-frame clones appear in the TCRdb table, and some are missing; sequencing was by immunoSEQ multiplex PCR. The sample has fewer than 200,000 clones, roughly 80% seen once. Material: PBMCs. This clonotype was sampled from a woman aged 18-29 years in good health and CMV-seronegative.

The CDR3 protein is CASSHGWVGNAGGLNNEQFF. The CDR3 nucleotides are TGTGCCAGCAGCCACGGGTGGGTAGGGAATGCGGGAGGATTGAACAATGAGCAGTTCTTC. The rearrangement joins TRBV9 to TRBJ2-1; TRBD2 matches at 8 bases. Germline V gene data show CDR1 as SGDLS and CDR2 as YYNGEE. This CDR3 has 20 residues. The V and J ends lost 4 bases and 5 bases, in that order; junction bases with no gene match: 23.